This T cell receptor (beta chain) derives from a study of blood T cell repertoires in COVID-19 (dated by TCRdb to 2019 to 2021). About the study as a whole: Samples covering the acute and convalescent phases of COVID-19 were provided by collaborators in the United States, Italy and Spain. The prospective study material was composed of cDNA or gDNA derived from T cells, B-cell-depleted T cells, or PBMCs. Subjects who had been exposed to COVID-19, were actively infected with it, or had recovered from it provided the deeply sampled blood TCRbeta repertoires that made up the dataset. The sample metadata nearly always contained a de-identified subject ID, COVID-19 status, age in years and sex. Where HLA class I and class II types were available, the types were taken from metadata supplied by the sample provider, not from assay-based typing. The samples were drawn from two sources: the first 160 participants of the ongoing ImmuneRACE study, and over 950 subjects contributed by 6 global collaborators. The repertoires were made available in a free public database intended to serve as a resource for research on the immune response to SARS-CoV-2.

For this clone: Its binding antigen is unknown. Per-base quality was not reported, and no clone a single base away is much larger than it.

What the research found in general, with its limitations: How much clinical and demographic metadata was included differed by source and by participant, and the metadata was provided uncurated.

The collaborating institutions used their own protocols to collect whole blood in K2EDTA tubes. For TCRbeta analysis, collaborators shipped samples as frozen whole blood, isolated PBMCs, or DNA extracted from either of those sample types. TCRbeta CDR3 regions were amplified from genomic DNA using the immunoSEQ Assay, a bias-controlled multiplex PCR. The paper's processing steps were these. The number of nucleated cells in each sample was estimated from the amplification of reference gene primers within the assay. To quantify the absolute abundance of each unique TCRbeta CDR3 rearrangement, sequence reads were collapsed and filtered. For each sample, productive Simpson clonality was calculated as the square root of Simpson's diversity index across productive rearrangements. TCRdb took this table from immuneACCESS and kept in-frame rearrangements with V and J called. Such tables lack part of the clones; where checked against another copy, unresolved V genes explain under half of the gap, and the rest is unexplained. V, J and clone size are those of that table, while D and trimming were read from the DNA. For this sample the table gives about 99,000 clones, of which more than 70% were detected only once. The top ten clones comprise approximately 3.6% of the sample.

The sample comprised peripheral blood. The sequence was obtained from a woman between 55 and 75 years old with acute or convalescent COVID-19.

The DNA sequence is TGTGCCAGCAGCGCCTCTAGCGGGAGAGGCTGGGGAGAGCAGTTCTTC. This translates into CASSASSGRGWGEQFF. The rearranged chain carries TRBV2 and TRBJ2-1; the central 10 bases match TRBD2. CDR1 and CDR2 (SNHLY, FYNNEI) derive from the germline V gene. After removal of 6 bases from V and 10 bases from J, the junction retains 15 bases not matched to a gene. The CDR3 starts with the cysteine, ends with the phenylalanine, and has 16 residues. The entry retains the CDR3 DNA only, 48 bases that are in frame from base 1.